These 20 T cell receptor beta chains were sequenced from one sample in a study of OX40 agonist ivuxolimab in advanced cancers. TCRdb's copy holds only in-frame clones and misses some; the assay was immunoSEQ multiplex PCR. Of roughly 90,000 clones in the sample, about 89% are singletons; the top ten hold around 8.7%. Source: CD4+ or CD8+ T cells sorted from blood, taken in a trial of the OX40 agonist ivuxolimab. Source of these receptors: an adult with an advanced solid tumor such as melanoma, head and neck, liver or kidney cancer.

The V and J genes are TRBV30 and TRBJ2-7; 7 bases are a match to TRBD2. Unmatched junction bases numbered 8, after V lost 8 bases and J lost 7 bases. The CDR3 is 11 amino acids. From germline, CDR1 is GTSNPN and CDR2 SVGIG (reference sequence). The DNA of the CDR3 is TGTGCCCGGGAGGTGGCGGGGGAGCAGTACTTC. Translation gives CAREVAGEQYF.

This chain connects TRBV28 to TRBJ2-1; the match to TRBD2 covers 8 bases. CDR1 and CDR2 from the germline V gene are MDHEN and SYDVKM. The J segment lost 1 base and the V segment lost 5 bases, leaving 13 bases of the junction unmatched. This CDR3 has 18 amino acids. CDR3 sequence: CASSQLAERLESYNEQFF. The CDR3 DNA sequence: TGTGCCAGCAGTCAACTAGCGGAACGCCTCGAATCCTACAATGAGCAGTTCTTC.

The chain combines TRBV18 with TRBJ2-7; possibly TRBD1 for D (6 bases). CDR1 and CDR2 (germline): KGHSH, LQKENI. The CDR3 has 14 amino acids. V dropped 6 bases and J dropped 2 bases, with 14 bases sitting between them. This CDR3 is CASSLRDKPYEQYF. The CDR3 nucleotides read TGTGCCAGCTCCCTCCGGGACAAGCCCTACGAGCAGTACTTC.

The chain has TRBV4-2 and TRBJ1-5; TRBD1 might be the D (5 bases). Germline V gene sequence: CDR1 LGHNA, CDR2 YNFKEQ. Deletions cut 5 bases from V and 3 bases from J, with 20 bases between. This CDR3 contains 17 residues. The CDR3 DNA reads TGTGCCAGCAGCGCTCGATGGGGAGGGGCCTACAATCAGCCCCAGCATTTT. It specifies CASSARWGGAYNQPQHF.

This chain uses TRBV28 with TRBJ1-2; D perhaps matches TRBD1 (5 bases). The CDR3 has 13 amino acids. The germline V and J ends were trimmed by 8 bases and 3 bases, with 13 bases remaining between them. Germline assignment: CDR1 MDHEN and CDR2 SYDVKM. The CDR3 region is CASRGGTYYGYTF. The CDR3 bases are TGTGCCAGCCGTGGGGGAACTTACTATGGCTACACCTTC.

The chain couples TRBV5-1 to TRBJ2-3; 10 bases line up with TRBD2. V lost 4 bases and J lost 4; bases outside the gene matches: 12. This CDR3 region has 17 residues. CDR1 is SGHRS, CDR2 YFSETQ, per germline. DNA of the CDR3: TGCGCCAGCAGCCCTCAAGGAGGGACTAGCGTGGCAGATACGCAGTATTTT. This gives the protein CASSPQGGTSVADTQYF.

The V call is TRBV27, the J call TRBJ2-2; perhaps TRBD2 as D (6 bases). The germline V gene has CDR1 MNHEY and CDR2 SMNVEV (reference sequence). The V gene lost 3 bases and the J gene lost 7 bases, with 9 bases spanning the gap. CDR3 size: 13 residues. The DNA of the CDR3 is TGTGCCAGCAGTTTCGGGGGTGTCGGGGAGCTGTTTTTT. It codes for CASSFGGVGELFF.

A single count supports this clone. The V gene is TRBV6-1, the J gene TRBJ1-5; unclear D gene. Germline V CDR1 and CDR2: MNHNS, SASEGT. Trimming took off 1 base at V and 0 bases at J, with 7 bases between the two ends. This CDR3 contains 15 residues. CDR3 in amino acids: CASSEGAFSNQPQHF. CDR3 sequence (DNA): TGTGCCAGCAGTGAAGGGGCGTTTAGCAATCAGCCCCAGCATTTT.

In its sample, this clone was seen a few times. The chain has TRBV10-3 and TRBJ1-5, with a weak D call TRBD1 (5 bases). The CDR3 runs to 13 residues. CDR1 and CDR2 (germline): ENHRY, SYGVKD. V was cut by 6 bases and J by 7 bases, with 13 bases left in between. The CDR3 region is CAISLGRLQPQHF. In nucleotides, the CDR3 is TGTGCCATCAGCCTGGGACGACTACAGCCCCAGCATTTT.

The chain carries TRBV6-6 and TRBJ1-5; D possibly corresponds to TRBD1 (5 bases). The germline gives CDR1 MNHNY, CDR2 SVGAGI (reference sequence). The CDR3 has 15 amino acids. V was shortened by 7 bases and J by 0 bases, with 13 bases between the two germline ends. The CDR3 DNA reads as TGTGCCAGCACCGACAGCCTTTATAGCAATCAGCCCCAGCATTTT. Its protein product is CASTDSLYSNQPQHF.

The chain carries TRBV7-3 and TRBJ2-5; 7 bases fit TRBD2. Judging by the DNA end, TRBJ2-7 fits better; the J call may be wrong. The CDR3 extends over 15 amino acids. From germline, CDR1 is SGHTA and CDR2 FQGTGA. CDR3 sequence: CASSPFGGSSYEQYF. In DNA form, the CDR3 reads TGTGCCAGCAGCCCATTCGGCGGGAGTTCCTACGAGCAGTACTTC.

This rearrangement joins TRBV23-1 to TRBJ2-7; maybe TRBD2 (6 bases). TRBV23-1 is placed among ORFs of uncertain function. The CDR3 has 16 amino acids. Trimming took off 1 base at V and 2 bases at J, with 15 bases between the two ends. CDR3 protein: CASSQWVGRDPYEQYF. The CDR3 nucleotides are TGCGCCAGCAGTCAATGGGTTGGGCGGGACCCCTACGAGCAGTACTTC.

The chain couples TRBV19 to TRBJ2-7; D is unresolved. The ends were cut back, 3 bases at V and 3 bases at J, with 18 bases in the middle. Germline assignment: CDR1 LNHDA and CDR2 SQIVND (reference sequence). The CDR3 contains 16 residues. This CDR3 reads CASSMSGVRFNYEQYF. The CDR3 DNA is TGTGCCAGTAGTATGTCTGGGGTTAGATTCAACTACGAGCAGTACTTC.

This chain joins TRBV5-1 and TRBJ2-5, with D possibly matching TRBD1 (5 bases). Matching the DNA end better, TRBJ2-7 makes the J call doubtful. The CDR3 runs 14 residues. Germline-derived CDR1 and CDR2 are SGHRS and YFSETQ. CDR3 sequence reads: CASSLAGSSYEQYF. In nucleotides, the CDR3 is TGCGCCAGCAGCTTGGCAGGGTCCTCCTACGAGCAGTACTTC.

This sequence joins TRBV18 and TRBJ1-1; D perhaps matches TRBD1 (6 bases). The CDR3 has 14 amino acids. V lost 3 bases and J lost 2, with 10 bases in between. Germline-derived CDR1 and CDR2 are KGHSH and LQKENI. Written as DNA, the CDR3 is TGTGCCAGCTCACCGGGACAAGTAAACACTGAAGCTTTCTTT. It specifies CASSPGQVNTEAFF.

The count of this clone is one. The rearrangement joins TRBV6-4 to TRBJ2-3, with D possibly matching TRBD2 (5 bases). This CDR3 is 14 amino acids long. The germline V and J ends were trimmed by 4 bases and 1 base, with 9 bases remaining between them. Germline V lookup: CDR1 MRHNA, CDR2 SNTAGT. CDR3 nucleotide sequence: TGTGCCAGCAGTGTAGAGGGCGGCACAGATACGCAGTATTTT. Encoded protein: CASSVEGGTDTQYF.

V usage is TRBV6-5 and J usage is TRBJ2-5; D assignment may be TRBD1 or TRBD2 (5 bases each). Between the trimmed V and J ends, which lost 2 bases and 9 bases, there was a span of 13 bases. The CDR3 spans 13 residues. Germline CDR1 is MNHEY and CDR2 is SVGAGI. The CDR3 loop is CASSYGSVGAQYF. The CDR3 coding sequence is TGTGCCAGCAGTTACGGGTCAGTGGGGGCCCAGTACTTC.

The chain is built from TRBV27 and TRBJ2-7; 7 bases map to TRBD2. This CDR3 is 13 amino acids long. V was clipped by 2 bases and J by 5 bases; unmatched bases: 3. The germline gives CDR1 MNHEY, CDR2 SMNVEV (reference sequence). In DNA, the CDR3 is TGTGCCAGCAGTTTAGCGGGAGAAAACGAGCAGTACTTC. Amino acids: CASSLAGENEQYF.

The chain recombines TRBV5-6 with TRBJ1-2; 7 bases are shared with TRBD1. The junction had 5 bases not matched to a gene; V was cut back by 4 bases and J by 5 bases. Germline CDR1 reads SGHDT; CDR2 reads YYEEEE. The CDR3 is 13 residues long. The CDR3 DNA follows: TGTGCCAGCAGCGAGGGGGCTCGATATGGCTACACCTTC. It specifies CASSEGARYGYTF.

The chain links TRBV29-1 to TRBJ2-5; D may be TRBD1 or TRBD2 (5 bases each). The ends were cut back, 6 bases at V and 1 base at J, with 15 bases in the middle. Germline assignment: CDR1 SQVTM and CDR2 ANQGSEA. The CDR3 is 14 amino acids. This chain's CDR3 is CSVMWGSLQETQYF. CDR3 nucleotide sequence: TGCAGCGTGATGTGGGGGAGCCTCCAAGAGACCCAGTACTTC.